This passage covers 5 T cell receptor beta chains from one sample sequenced in a study of spatial heterogeneity in lung cancer. TCRdb used MiXCR to reprocess the 5' RACE reads, holding one entry per CDR3 protein. The sample holds some 120,000 distinct CDR3 sequences, over 9% seen once. The sample's time point: blood at routine non-recurrence follow-up after resection. Unsorted whole RNA samples from tumor, nontumor lung or frozen PBMC were sequenced. Sequenced here: PBMCs, sampled at follow-up. Receptor source: a male donor with early-stage non-small cell lung cancer.

This clonotype was detected many times. The chain joins TRBV12-3 or TRBV12-4 to TRBJ1-2, with D unresolved. Trimming took 5 bases from V and 4 from J, leaving 5 bases between them. This CDR3 is 11 amino acids long. The CDR3 DNA reads as TGTGCCAGCAGTCCCGGCTATGGCTACACCTTC. Residues: CASSPGYGYTF.

This clonotype was observed many times. J is TRBJ1-5 and V is TRBV12-3 or TRBV12-4; no clear D gene. V lost 3 bases and J lost 10, with 10 bases in between. The CDR3 has 12 amino acids. CDR3 bases: TGTGCCAGCAGTTTCTCCCCTCACCCCCAGCATTTT. Translated: CASSFSPHPQHF.

This clonotype was recorded a few times. The chain recombines TRBV6-4 with TRBJ2-1, with a possible D match to TRBD1 (6 bases). V lost 6 bases to trimming and J lost 6 bases, with 12 bases between them. CDR1 is MRHNA and CDR2 is SNTAGT in the germline V gene. The CDR3 extends over 13 amino acids. The CDR3 loop is CASSAGTFNEQFF. The CDR3 nucleotides read TGTGCCAGCAGCGCCGGGACATTCAATGAGCAGTTCTTC.

The sample holds many counts of this clonotype. The rearrangement uses TRBV2 and TRBJ2-6, with TRBD1 as a possible D gene (6 bases). Trimming shortened V by 6 bases and J by 0 bases, and 15 bases separated the two germline ends. Germline V CDR1 and CDR2: SNHLY, FYNNEI. This CDR3 has 17 residues. CDR3 nucleotide sequence: TGTGCCAGCAGGGGGCGGACAGTAAGCTCTGGGGCCAACGTCCTGACTTTC. Protein sequence: CASRGRTVSSGANVLTF.

This clonotype was seen many times. V is TRBV9 and J is TRBJ1-1; D call uncertain. The CDR3 loop spans 12 amino acids. Germline V gene data show CDR1 as SGDLS and CDR2 as YYNGEE. V was clipped by 4 bases and J by 7 bases, with 11 bases between them. The CDR3 nucleotides read TGTGCCAGCAGCCCCCGGCTCGGTGAAGCTTTCTTT. This encodes CASSPRLGEAFF.